These T cell receptor beta chains were read from a single sample in a study of lymphopenia after photon versus proton radiotherapy. Repertoires were generated with immunoSEQ multiplex PCR, while TCRdb's copy carries only in-frame clones and drops some. The profile covers 20,000 to 25,000 clones, with about 85% appearing a single time and roughly a sixth taken by the ten largest. Sequences were derived from peripheral blood, sampled from a patient treated with photon-based radiotherapy. All receptors derive from a man aged 60-69 years with pancreatic cancer. Each CDR3 is given with its conserved first and last residue. Fields, in order: D gene, V gene, clone size, J gene, CDR3 DNA, CDR3 protein. A D gene is named only where the DNA matches it firmly. The size field is filled for only some rows; it gives once, few, many or a size class.

>TRBD1|TRBV6-4|.|TRBJ1-2
TGTGCCAGCAGTGCTGTCCCAGGGGGCGCCGCCTACTATGGCTACACCTTC
CASSAVPGGAAYYGYTF
>.|TRBV7-7|.|TRBJ2-3
TGTGCCAGCAGCGCCAGCCACCAGGCAGATACGCAGTATTTT
CASSASHQADTQYF
>TRBD1|TRBV23-1|.|TRBJ1-4
TGCGCCAGCAGTGGAGCGACTTGGGGACAGGGGGCTACAGGGGAAAAACTGTTTTTT
CASSGATWGQGATGEKLFF
>TRBD2|TRBV7-2|few|TRBJ2-3
TGTGCCAGCACCCCATCCCTAGCGGCGGATACGCAGTATTTT
CASTPSLAADTQYF
>.|TRBV6-4|.|TRBJ1-1
TGTGCCAGCAGTGCGACGGGCGGGAACACTGAAGCTTTCTTT
CASSATGGNTEAFF
>.|TRBV5-7|.|TRBJ1-2
TGTGCCAGCACCGGCCGGGGCAGACACTATGGCTACACCTTC
CASTGRGRHYGYTF
>.|TRBV4-1|.|TRBJ1-1
TGCGCCAGCAACCAAGGGTTTTCCAATACGGCTTTCTTT
CASNQGFSNTAFF
>.|TRBV12-5|.|TRBJ2-1
TGTGCTAGTGGTTTGGGGGGGAAAGCCTACAATGAGCAGTTCTTC
CASGLGGKAYNEQFF
>TRBD1|TRBV2|once|TRBJ1-5
TGCGCCAGCGGGAGCACAGGGGGAGATCAGCCCCAGCATTTT
CASGSTGGDQPQHF
>.|TRBV9|.|TRBJ2-1
TGTGCCAGCAGCCCCCAAAGTCTGGAGAATGAGCAGTTCTTC
CASSPQSLENEQFF
>TRBD2|TRBV27|few|TRBJ2-5
TGTGCCAGCAGCCGGGGGGGGGCCGAAGAGACCCAGTACTTC
CASSRGGAEETQYF
>.|TRBV5-1|.|TRBJ1-4
TGCGCCAGCAGCTTAAAGACGGGACTGGCTAATGAAAAACTGTTTTTT
CASSLKTGLANEKLFF
>.|TRBV7-2|.|TRBJ1-1
TGTGCCAGCAGCTGGGGCCACCCTCCTGAAGCTTTCTTT
CASSWGHPPEAFF
>.|TRBV27|.|TRBJ2-2
TGTGCCAGCAGTCCGCGGACAGCATTAACCGGGGAGCTGTTTTTT
CASSPRTALTGELFF
>.|TRBV10-3|.|TRBJ1-5
TGTGCCATCAGTGACCGCGAGAGCCAGCCCCAGCATTTT
CAISDRESQPQHF
>.|TRBV4-1|.|TRBJ1-2
TGCGCCAGCAGCCAAGATCCGGGGGACTATGGCTACACCTTC
CASSQDPGDYGYTF
>.|TRBV6-6|once|TRBJ2-1
TGTGCCAGTTTACGCGGGGGCTACACTGAGCAGTTCTTC
CASLRGGYTEQFF
>.|TRBV29-1|.|TRBJ2-3
TGCAGCGTTGACAAGGACTATTTAAGCCCAGATACGCAGTATTTT
CSVDKDYLSPDTQYF
>.|TRBV6-1|once|TRBJ2-6
TGTGCCAGCAGCTCGGGGGACGGGGCCAACGTCCTGACTTTC
CASSSGDGANVLTF
>.|TRBV5-4|.|TRBJ1-1
TGTGCCAGCAGCTTGTTTTGGGAAACTTACACTGAAGCTTTCTTT
CASSLFWETYTEAFF
>TRBD1|TRBV19|.|TRBJ2-7
TGTGCCAGTAGTTCCCAAGGGACAGGGGGGTACTACGAGCAGTACTTC
CASSSQGTGGYYEQYF
>.|TRBV6-5|.|TRBJ1-1
TGTGCCAGCAGTAAAAGGACGGTGCGGAACACTGAAGCTTTCTTT
CASSKRTVRNTEAFF
>TRBD1|TRBV7-9|.|TRBJ1-6
TGTGCCAGCAACTTAGGGGAGGGGGCAAATTCACCCCTCCACTTT
CASNLGEGANSPLHF
>.|TRBV7-2|.|TRBJ2-2
TGTGCCAGCATAAGGGACGGGGGCCCTACCACCGGGGAGCTGTTTTTT
CASIRDGGPTTGELFF
>.|TRBV4-1|.|TRBJ2-1
TGCGCCAGCAGCCAAGATTTGCACAATGAGCAGTTCTTC
CASSQDLHNEQFF
>.|TRBV15|.|TRBJ2-3
TGTGCCACCAGCGAGGGAGTCGGAGATACGCAGTATTTT
CATSEGVGDTQYF
>.|TRBV2|few|TRBJ1-5
TGTGCCAGCAGTTATCAGGGTTCAAGCAATCAGCCCCAGCATTTT
CASSYQGSSNQPQHF
>.|TRBV5-1|.|TRBJ2-7
TGCGCCAGCAGCTTGGCAGCCTTTGGCGAGCAGTACTTC
CASSLAAFGEQYF
>.|TRBV5-1|.|TRBJ2-1
TGCGCCAGCAGCTTGGGTCCAGAGCTGAATGAGCAGTTCTTC
CASSLGPELNEQFF
>.|TRBV6-4|.|TRBJ2-3
TGTGCCAGCAGTGACGGGGGGGCCACAGATACGCAGTATTTT
CASSDGGATDTQYF
>TRBD2|TRBV4-1|.|TRBJ2-5
TGCGCCAGCAGCCAAAAGTCGTCGCTAGCGGGGGGGTCGGAGACCCAGTACTTC
CASSQKSSLAGGSETQYF
>.|TRBV18|.|TRBJ1-1
TGTGCCAGCTCACCAGTGGAGACAGGAAACACTGAAGCTTTCTTT
CASSPVETGNTEAFF
>TRBD1|TRBV29-1|.|TRBJ2-6
TGCAGCGTTGAGACAGGGGACGACTCTGGGGCCAACGTCCTGACTTTC
CSVETGDDSGANVLTF
>TRBD1|TRBV2|once|TRBJ1-4
TGTGCCAGCAGTGATGACCGGGACAGCCTCGGTGAAAAACTGTTTTTT
CASSDDRDSLGEKLFF
>TRBD2|TRBV4-3|.|TRBJ2-5
TGCGCCAGCAGCCAAGACCTCGGGCGGGGGGGCTTCGAGACCCAGTACTTC
CASSQDLGRGGFETQYF
>.|TRBV5-8|.|TRBJ2-5
TGTGCCAGCAGCCCCCGGGTTCTTGAGACCCAGTACTTC
CASSPRVLETQYF
>TRBD1|TRBV6-5|.|TRBJ2-7
TGTGCCAGCAGTGTTTCGGGACAGGGCTCCTACGAGCAGTACTTC
CASSVSGQGSYEQYF